The 23 T cell receptor beta chains below come from one sample, sequenced in a study of post-analysis software for immune sequencing data. Study conclusions and caveats: Compared with controls, patients had more of about 5 TRBV segments, including TRBV5-6, TRBV5-1 and TRBV20-1.

Carried by the TCR beta cDNA libraries were unique molecular identifiers. TCRdb called the PCR reads again in MiXCR, with one record for every CDR3 protein. Counted here are under 200,000 distinct CDR3 sequences, over 25% occurring once; the ten biggest clones make up 3.4%. These receptors are not linked to any known antigen. Sequencing input: blood. The receptors originated from a girl aged 2-17 years with multiple sclerosis.

This chain uses TRBV11-2 with TRBJ1-4; D is uncertain. The CDR3 has 16 amino acids. V was cut by 4 bases and J by 0 bases, with 12 bases left in between. Germline CDR1 and CDR2: SGHAT and FQNNGV. The CDR3 DNA follows: TGTGCCAGCAGCTACCATCCCCTTACAACTAATGAAAAACTGTTTTTT. This gives the protein CASSYHPLTTNEKLFF.

To note about this clonotype: This clone may be a read error of a much larger clone one base away. V gene TRBV9 combines with J gene TRBJ2-5; possibly TRBD1 or TRBD2 for D (5 bases each). The CDR3 runs to 14 residues. V lost 4 bases, J lost 2 bases, and 12 bases lay in between. In germline, CDR1 is SGDLS, CDR2 YYNGEE. In DNA form, the CDR3 reads TGTGCCAGCAGCAGGGACCTTTCTCAAGAGACCCAGTACTTC. Amino acids: CASSRDLSQETQYF.

The CDR3 DNA is TGCGCCAGCAGCTCACGCCCGGGACAGGGTTACAATGAGCAGTTCTTC. Translating it yields CASSSRPGQGYNEQFF. This chain connects TRBV5-1 to TRBJ2-1; 9 positions agree with TRBD1. V shed 3 bases, J shed 4 bases, and the junction held 8 bases outside the gene matches. The CDR3 covers 16 residues. Germline V gene lookup returns CDR1 SGHRS and CDR2 YFSETQ.

This clonotype was seen ten or more times. The chain employs TRBV7-8 and TRBJ2-4; the match to TRBD2 covers 8 bases. The trim removed 2 bases at V and 9 bases at J, leaving 6 bases unmatched. Germline lookup yields CDR1 SGHVS and CDR2 FQNEAQ. The length of the CDR3 is 14 residues. The CDR3 here is CASSLTGGNGIQYF. Here the CDR3 DNA reads TGTGCCAGCAGCTTAACGGGAGGGAATGGCATTCAGTACTTC.

This clonotype has a count of ten or more. V gene TRBV29-1 combines with J gene TRBJ2-1; the match to TRBD2 covers 7 bases. The germline V gene encodes CDR1 SQVTM and CDR2 ANQGSEA. J gave up 8 bases and V 0 bases, and 7 bases lay outside the gene matches. The CDR3 has 14 amino acids. The DNA of the CDR3 is TGCAGCGTTGAAGATTGGGGGGGGAGCGATGAGCAGTTCTTC. It codes for CSVEDWGGSDEQFF.

This clonotype was seen at least ten times. The CDR3 DNA sequence: TGTGCCAGCAGCCGACAGGGTATCTACGAGCAGTACTTC. Protein: CASSRQGIYEQYF. The rearrangement links TRBV5-5 to TRBJ2-7; 7 bases fit TRBD1. J lost 3 bases, V lost 4 bases, and 4 bases had no gene match. This CDR3 region has 13 residues. Germline CDR1 SGHKS, CDR2 YYEKEE (reference sequence).

The table lists this clonotype with many counts. The CDR3: CSVEERAPVNVLTF. CDR3 coding DNA: TGCAGCGTTGAAGAGCGCGCCCCGGTCAACGTCCTGACTTTC. This rearrangement joins TRBV29-1 to TRBJ2-6; D is uncertain. The V and J ends lost 0 bases and 9 bases respectively, with 12 bases between them. This CDR3 comprises 14 residues. Germline CDR1 reads SQVTM; CDR2 reads ANQGSEA.

A remark on this clonotype: This likely comes from a read error, as the CDR3 has no conserved phenylalanine or tryptophan at its end. This chain uses TRBV20-1 with TRBJ1-5; 8 bases agree with TRBD1. The germline V gene encodes CDR1 DFQATT and CDR2 SNEGSKA (reference sequence). The CDR3 covers 15 residues. J lost 6 bases, V lost 0 bases, and 7 bases had no gene match. CDR3 protein: CSARDPDRVGQPQHL. The CDR3 DNA sequence: TGCAGTGCTAGAGACCCGGACAGGGTGGGTCAGCCCCAGCATTTG.

This clonotype has more than one count but fewer than ten. This rearrangement joins TRBV15 to TRBJ2-3; D unresolved. This CDR3 is 13 amino acids long. In germline, CDR1 is LNHNV, CDR2 YYDKDF (reference sequence). Trimming removed 0 bases at V and 9 bases at J, with 10 bases between. The CDR3 protein is CATSRDPQKTQYF. CDR3 coding DNA: TGTGCCACCAGCAGAGATCCCCAGAAAACGCAGTATTTT.

This clonotype was counted many times. The chain recombines TRBV29-1 with TRBJ1-1; 8 bases are a match to TRBD1. From germline, CDR1 is SQVTM and CDR2 ANQGSEA. The CDR3 extends over 13 amino acids. V shed 5 bases and J 1 base; nucleotides not matched to a gene: 3. For the CDR3, the DNA is TGCAGCGTTACTACAGGGGGGAACACTGAAGCTTTCTTT. Amino acids: CSVTTGGNTEAFF.

This chain uses TRBV7-3 with TRBJ2-4; TRBD2 matches at 7 bases. The J call may be wrong; the DNA end is better matched by TRBJ2-7. Germline CDR1 reads SGHTA; CDR2 reads FQGTGA. This CDR3 has 15 residues. CDR3 bases: TGTGCCAGCAGCTTAGGGATGGGGGAGGGCTACGAGCAGTACTTC. As protein: CASSLGMGEGYEQYF.

In this sample, this clonotype turned up a few times. A much larger clone sits a single nucleotide away, making a read error possible. The chain joins TRBV20-1 to TRBJ2-1; 10 bases align to TRBD2. The CDR3 is 15 residues long. CDR1 and CDR2 (germline): DFQATT, SNEGSKA (reference sequence). Trimming removed 6 bases from V and 6 bases from J; junction bases left unmatched: 11. This chain's CDR3 is CSAPKASGGSNEQFF. CDR3 in DNA: TGCAGTGCCCCCAAGGCTAGCGGGGGTAGCAATGAGCAGTTCTTC.

This clonotype was found many times. V is TRBV12-3 or TRBV12-4 and J is TRBJ2-3; 7 nucleotides align to TRBD1. The CDR3 is 14 amino acids. The V and J ends lost 6 bases and 5 bases, in that order; junction bases with no gene match: 8. CDR3 amino acids: CASRTGTEGDTQYF. The CDR3 DNA reads TGTGCCAGCAGGACCGGGACAGAGGGAGATACGCAGTATTTT.

This clonotype was counted a few times. The chain combines TRBV28 with TRBJ1-5; perhaps TRBD1 as D (5 bases). Germline CDR1 and CDR2: MDHEN and SYDVKM. The CDR3 spans 15 residues. With 2 bases removed from V and 1 base from J, the gap between germline ends came to 9 bases. The CDR3 loop reads CASSLAGRSNQPQHF. CDR3 DNA sequence: TGTGCCAGCAGTTTAGCAGGGCGCAGCAATCAGCCCCAGCATTTT.

This clonotype was picked up one time. A much larger clone is a single base away; this may be a read error. The chain recombines TRBV4-1 with TRBJ2-5; D is undetermined. Deletions cut 8 bases from V and 1 base from J, with 11 bases between. Per germline, CDR1 MGHRA and CDR2 YSYEKL. This CDR3 is built from 13 residues. CDR3 region: CASGRGPQETQYF. CDR3 DNA: TGCGCCAGCGGCCGAGGACCCCAAGAGACCCAGTACTTC.

With respect to this clonotype: Germline and junction disagree at one end, which may indicate a read error. The chain couples TRBV12-3 or TRBV12-4 to TRBJ2-7; D may be TRBD2 (5 bases). The CDR3 consists of 14 residues. CDR3 in DNA: TGTGCCAGGAGTTTGTTCCCAGCGGAGTACGAGCAGTACTTC. Translated, it gives CARSLFPAEYEQYF.

About this clonotype itself: Given a much more abundant clone one base away, this may be a read error. The rearrangement links TRBV28 to TRBJ2-4; no clear D. The J call is doubtful: the DNA matches TRBJ2-7 better. Per the germline V gene, CDR1 is MDHEN and CDR2 is SYDVKM. The CDR3 is 14 amino acids. The CDR3 DNA sequence: TGTGCCAGCGAGACGATGACTGACGGCTACGAGCAGTACTTC. It yields the protein CASETMTDGYEQYF.

This chain connects TRBV18 to TRBJ1-5; no definite D call. V was trimmed by 3 bases and J by 7 bases, leaving 10 bases between them. Germline V lookup: CDR1 KGHSH, CDR2 LQKENI. This CDR3 has 13 residues. CDR3 in amino acids: CASSPSRTQPQHF. Written as DNA, the CDR3 is TGTGCCAGCTCACCGTCACGCACCCAGCCCCAGCATTTT.

This clonotype was detected ten times or more. The rearrangement links TRBV10-3 to TRBJ2-5; perhaps D is TRBD1 or TRBD2 (5 bases each). This CDR3 contains 13 residues. Germline V CDR1 and CDR2: ENHRY, SYGVKD. The V end lost 7 bases, the J end lost 5 bases, and 14 bases lay between the germline ends. The CDR3 here is CAITRGPSETQYF. The DNA for the CDR3 is TGTGCCATCACCCGGGGACCCTCTGAGACCCAGTACTTC.

This clonotype was detected only once. A read error is possible here, since a much larger clone lies one base away. The chain joins TRBV27 to TRBJ2-1; TRBD2 aligns across 7 bases. The CDR3 extends over 16 amino acids. Unmatched junction bases numbered 14, after V lost 5 bases and J lost 7 bases. Germline CDR1 reads MNHEY; CDR2 reads SMNVEV (reference sequence). The CDR3 DNA follows: TGTGCCAGCAGTCTCAATCGGGGGAGGGCCGGGAATGAGCAGTTCTTC. This translates into CASSLNRGRAGNEQFF.

The chain carries TRBV20-1 and TRBJ1-2; the D is unclear. The CDR3 runs to 13 residues. V gave up 3 bases and J gave up 3 bases, with 11 bases separating them. Germline V gene sequence: CDR1 DFQATT, CDR2 SNEGSKA (reference sequence). The CDR3 DNA reads as TGCAGTGCTAGGGAGGACGGAGACTATGGCTACACCTTC. It encodes CSAREDGDYGYTF.

The chain couples TRBV18 to TRBJ1-5, with a tentative D call TRBD1 (6 bases). The germline V gene encodes CDR1 KGHSH and CDR2 LQKENI. CDR3 length: 14 residues. Trimming shortened V by 6 bases and J by 6 bases, and 15 bases separated the two germline ends. Written as DNA, the CDR3 is TGTGCCAGCTCCCAATCCGGACAGCTTCAGCCCCAGCATTTT. It codes for CASSQSGQLQPQHF. Drawing the rest from reference TRBV18 and TRBJ1-5, the complete variable domain is NAGVMQNPRHLVRRRGQEARLRCSPMKGHSHVYWYRQLPEEGLKFMVYLQKENIIDESGMPKERFSAEFPKEGPSILRIQQVVRGDSAAYFCASSQSGQLQPQHFGDGTRLSIL.

With regard to this clonotype: A single base separates this from a much larger clone, so it may be a read error. The V gene is TRBV9, the J gene TRBJ1-2; D remains ambiguous. Trimming stripped 0 bases from V and 3 bases from J, with 3 bases between. From germline, CDR1 is SGDLS and CDR2 YYNGEE. The CDR3 spans 12 residues. CDR3 coding DNA: TGTGCCAGCAGCGTAGAGGACTATGGCTACACCTTC. Protein product: CASSVEDYGYTF.